The 7 T cell receptor beta chains below were found in one sample sequenced in a study of CD8+CD57+ T cells in acquired aplastic anemia. CDR3 and TCR beta VDJ profiling relied on a genomic DNA template. MiXCR was run by TCRdb on the reads, yielding one entry per CDR3 protein. This table has 90,000 to 120,000 distinct CDR3 sequences, 40% to 65% appearing once. Sequencing input: sorted CD4+, CD8+, or CD8+CD57+ T cells (not recorded which) from PBMCs. These receptors were collected from a human donor in good health, serving as a control.

Worth noting for this clonotype: A read error is possible here, since a much larger clone lies one base away. The chain links TRBV6-1 to TRBJ1-1; D gene unclear. CDR3 length: 12 residues. Germline CDR1 reads MNHNS; CDR2 reads SASEGT. CDR3 protein: CACSELLQWAFF. The CDR3 nucleotides are TGTGCCTGCAGTGAACTGCTTCAGTGGGCTTTCTTT.

This clonotype was seen repeatedly, ten times or more. The chain recombines TRBV12-3 or TRBV12-4 with TRBJ1-1, with D maybe TRBD1 (5 bases). CDR3 length: 11 amino acids. V lost 5 bases and J 4 bases, leaving 5 bases between the germline ends. The CDR3, as DNA: TGTGCCAGCAGTCAGGGCACTGAAGCTTTCTTT. Its protein is CASSQGTEAFF.

V is TRBV7-3 and J is TRBJ2-2; D is unclear. Germline assignment: CDR1 SGHTA and CDR2 FQGTGA. CDR3 size: 14 residues. Trimming pared 5 bases from V and 1 base from J, leaving 8 bases between. The CDR3 sequence: CASSPLRNTGELFF. The CDR3 coding sequence is TGTGCCAGCAGCCCCCTGCGGAACACCGGGGAGCTGTTTTTT. The whole variable domain, remainder taken from reference TRBV7-3 and TRBJ2-2, is GAGVSQTPSNKVTEKGKYVELRCDPISGHTALYWYRQSLGQGPEFLIYFQGTGAADDSGLPNDRFFAVRPEGSVSTLKIQRTERGDSAVYLCASSPLRNTGELFFGEGSRLTVL.

This clonotype was picked up a small number of times. The V gene is TRBV10-3, the J gene TRBJ1-1; possible D gene TRBD1, 6 bases. V was cut by 6 bases and J by 4 bases, with 6 bases left in between. Germline CDR1 and CDR2: ENHRY and SYGVKD. The CDR3 has 11 amino acids. Here the CDR3 DNA reads TGTGCCATCAGCAGGGGCACTGAAGCTTTCTTT. The encoded protein is CAISRGTEAFF.

This clonotype was detected a few times. This chain uses TRBV2 with TRBJ2-7; 10 nucleotides agree with TRBD2. With V trimmed by 7 bases and J by 7 bases, 7 bases remained unmatched. CDR1 SNHLY and CDR2 FYNNEI come from the germline V gene. The CDR3 consists of 13 residues. The CDR3 protein is CASNSGRAGEQYF. Here the CDR3 DNA reads TGTGCCAGCAACAGCGGGAGGGCGGGGGAGCAGTACTTC.

J is TRBJ2-6 and V is TRBV29-1, with 7 bases identical to TRBD1. Germline V gene data show CDR1 as SQVTM and CDR2 as ANQGSEA. V trimming: 6 bases; J trimming: 1 base; junction bases outside the gene matches: 0. The CDR3 extends over 13 amino acids. Written as DNA, the CDR3 is TGCAGCGTACAGGGGTCTGGGGCCAACGTCCTGACTTTC. Its translation: CSVQGSGANVLTF.

This clonotype appeared many times. The J gene is TRBJ1-1, the V gene TRBV19; no clear D gene. Trimming removed 9 bases from V and 4 bases from J, with 18 bases in between. The germline CDR1 and CDR2 sequences are LNHDA and SQIVND (reference sequence). The CDR3 sequence is 14 residues long. The CDR3 is CASSAPYGSTEAFF. CDR3 nucleotide sequence: TGTGCCAGCAGCGCCCCCTATGGTAGCACTGAAGCTTTCTTT.